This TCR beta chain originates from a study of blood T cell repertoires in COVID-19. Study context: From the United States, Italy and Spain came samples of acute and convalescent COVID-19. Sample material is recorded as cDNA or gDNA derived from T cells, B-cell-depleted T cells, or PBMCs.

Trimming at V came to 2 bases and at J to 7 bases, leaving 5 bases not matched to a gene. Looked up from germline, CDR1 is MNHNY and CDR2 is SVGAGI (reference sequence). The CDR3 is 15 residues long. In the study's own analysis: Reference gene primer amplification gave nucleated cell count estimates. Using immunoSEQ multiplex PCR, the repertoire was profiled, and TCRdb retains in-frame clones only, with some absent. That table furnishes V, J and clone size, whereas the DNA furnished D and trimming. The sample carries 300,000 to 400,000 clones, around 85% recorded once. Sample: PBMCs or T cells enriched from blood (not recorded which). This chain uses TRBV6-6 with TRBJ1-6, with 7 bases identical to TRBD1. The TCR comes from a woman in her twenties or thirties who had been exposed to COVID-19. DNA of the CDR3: TGTGCCAGCAGTTACCCGACAGGGTCAAATTCACCCCTCCACTTT. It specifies CASSYPTGSNSPLHF.